This TCR beta chain was identified during a study of control samples from healthy donors and cancer patients. The V end was cut by 0 bases, the J end by 2 bases, with 9 bases between. Germline V gives CDR1 SGHRS, CDR2 YFSETQ. This CDR3 comprises 14 residues. The table came from immunoSEQ multiplex PCR; TCRdb's copy has only in-frame clones and leaves some out. The data contain 80,000 or so clones, just under 90% of them seen just once; the ten biggest clones take up less than 6%. The sequencing sample was made of blood. The receptor comes from a middle-aged man in good health. V and J are TRBV5-1 and TRBJ2-7, with a tentative D call TRBD1 (5 bases). Here the CDR3 DNA reads TGCGCCAGCAGCTTGGTCCCAGGGCCCTACGAGCAGTACTTC. Translated: CASSLVPGPYEQYF.